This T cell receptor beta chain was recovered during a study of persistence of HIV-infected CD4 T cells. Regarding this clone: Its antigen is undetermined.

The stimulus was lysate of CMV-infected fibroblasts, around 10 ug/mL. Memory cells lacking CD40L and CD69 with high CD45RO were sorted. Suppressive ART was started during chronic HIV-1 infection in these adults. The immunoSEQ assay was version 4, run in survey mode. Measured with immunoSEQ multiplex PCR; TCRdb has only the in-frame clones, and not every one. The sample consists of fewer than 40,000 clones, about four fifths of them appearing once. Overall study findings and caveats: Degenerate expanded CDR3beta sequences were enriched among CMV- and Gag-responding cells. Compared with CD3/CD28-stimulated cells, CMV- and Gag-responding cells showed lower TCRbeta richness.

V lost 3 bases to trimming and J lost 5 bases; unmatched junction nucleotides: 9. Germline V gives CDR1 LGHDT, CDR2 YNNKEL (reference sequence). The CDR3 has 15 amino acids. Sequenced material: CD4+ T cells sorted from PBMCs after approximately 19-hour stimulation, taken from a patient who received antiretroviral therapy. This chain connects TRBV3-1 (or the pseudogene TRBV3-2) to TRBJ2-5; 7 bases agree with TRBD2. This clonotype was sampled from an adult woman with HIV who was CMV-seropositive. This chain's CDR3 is CASSQFKRDVETQYF. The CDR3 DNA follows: TGTGCCAGCAGCCAGTTCAAGCGGGATGTGGAGACCCAGTACTTC.